This T cell receptor beta chain was profiled in a study of radiotherapy plus CTLA-4 blockade in lung cancer. Study-wide background: Patients showed objective responses in 15% to 20% of cases, and disease control was achieved by around 30%.

This clone was recorded a few times. Chemo-refractory metastatic non-small-cell lung cancer patients underwent focal radiation alongside CTLA-4 blockade with ipilimumab. Method: immunoSEQ multiplex PCR; TCRdb's copy keeps in-frame clones and lacks some. This repertoire shows just under 60,000 clones, 77% found once; its top ten account for roughly 4%. The source of this sequence is a human donor with non-small cell lung cancer who had a partial response to radiotherapy plus ipilimumab. The sample consisted of peripheral blood, taken from a patient treated with radiotherapy plus ipilimumab.

CDR3 in amino acids: CASSFQGEQYF. In nucleotides, the CDR3 is TGTGCCAGCAGTTTCCAGGGCGAGCAGTACTTC. The chain recombines TRBV6-5 with TRBJ2-7; D is possibly TRBD1 (5 bases). The V gene's germline CDR1 is MNHEY and CDR2 SVGAGI. This CDR3 region has 11 residues. V gave up 4 bases and J gave up 6 bases, with 7 bases separating them.